A single sample gave rise to the 4 T cell receptor beta chains below, sequenced in a study of CD8 T cells in Susac syndrome. An amount of RNA that ranged from roughly 0.5 to 1 ug was reverse transcribed with random hexamers. TCRdb re-derived calls from the immunoSEQ multiplex PCR reads in MiXCR, one entry per CDR3 protein. The table has fewer than 85,000 distinct CDR3 sequences, approximately 94% seen once; the top ten hold about 0.48%. Sequenced material: CD8+ T cells from PBMCs. Receptors originate from a human donor with Susac syndrome.

This sequence joins TRBV29-1 and TRBJ2-6, with 7 bases identical to TRBD2. Germline CDR1 and CDR2: SQVTM and ANQGSEA. The CDR3 runs to 15 residues. V lost 0 bases, J lost 2 bases, and 1 base stayed unmatched. The CDR3: CSVEDRGAGANVLTF. The CDR3 DNA sequence: TGCAGCGTTGAAGATCGGGGGGCTGGGGCCAACGTCCTGACTTTC.

The chain recombines TRBV9 with TRBJ2-7; D could derive from TRBD1 or TRBD2 (5 bases each). CDR1 is SGDLS and CDR2 is YYNGEE in the germline V gene. V was trimmed by 3 bases and J by 2 bases, leaving 9 bases between them. This CDR3 has 13 amino acids. CDR3 amino acids: CASSGGKTYEQYF. CDR3 nucleotides: TGTGCCAGCAGCGGGGGGAAAACCTACGAGCAGTACTTC.

The chain uses TRBV4-3 and TRBJ1-5; 8 nucleotides align to TRBD1. The V gene end was trimmed by 5 bases and the J gene end by 5 bases; junction bases not matched to a gene: 5. There are 14 residues in the CDR3. In germline, CDR1 is LGHNA, CDR2 YSLEER. In DNA form, the CDR3 reads TGCGCCAGCAGCTCTCGACAGGGGTATCAGCCCCAGCATTTT. It specifies CASSSRQGYQPQHF.

The chain carries TRBV20-1 and TRBJ2-2; D may be TRBD1 (5 bases). From germline, CDR1 is DFQATT and CDR2 SNEGSKA (reference sequence). Deletions cut 4 bases from V and 6 bases from J, with 6 bases between. The CDR3 is 11 residues long. CDR3 DNA sequence: TGCAGTGCTATCAGGGCCGGGGAGCTGTTTTTT. It yields the protein CSAIRAGELFF.